This TCR beta chain was found in a study of blood T cell repertoires in COVID-19. Study as a whole: COVID-19 samples, acute and convalescent, were from the United States, Italy and Spain. Sample material is recorded as cDNA or gDNA derived from T cells, B-cell-depleted T cells, or PBMCs.

Per the original data handling: Reference gene primer amplification yielded estimated nucleated cell counts. Assay: immunoSEQ multiplex PCR; the TCRdb copy retains only in-frame clones and omits some. V and J calls plus clone size are reproduced from that table; the DNA served to infer D and trimming. This table has 250,000 to 300,000 clones, around 89% appearing once. V gave up 6 bases and J gave up 3 bases, with 5 bases separating them. CDR1 and CDR2 from the germline V gene are MNHNY and SVGAGI (reference sequence). This CDR3 contains 11 residues. Sequenced material: peripheral blood. This sequence joins TRBV6-6 and TRBJ2-5, with D perhaps matching TRBD2 (5 bases). The TCR was taken from a woman in her fifties or sixties with acute or convalescent COVID-19. The CDR3 loop reads CASRTKETQYF. CDR3 DNA: TGTGCCAGCAGGACTAAAGAGACCCAGTACTTC.